The present T cell receptor (beta chain) was sequenced within a study of cytomegalovirus exposure and HLA in healthy donors. This clone was recorded a few times. Primers included in the PCR were 60 Vbeta and 13 Jbeta primers. The data were produced by immunoSEQ multiplex PCR, yet TCRdb's version contains in-frame clones alone and is incomplete. This sample has about 180,000 clones, with almost 85% found just once. The V gene end was trimmed by 2 bases and the J gene end by 2 bases; junction bases not matched to a gene: 7. The CDR3 is made up of 16 amino acids. Germline V lookup: CDR1 LNHNV, CDR2 YYDKDF (reference sequence).

The chain combines TRBV15 with TRBJ2-3, with 7 bases matching TRBD2. The source is a woman aged 45-65 years in good health and CMV-seronegative. The material sequenced was PBMCs. The CDR3 DNA is TGTGCCACCAGCAGAAACTATGAGCGGGACACAGATACGCAGTATTTT. Residues: CATSRNYERDTDTQYF. The full variable domain, in which reference TRBV15 and TRBJ2-3 provide the parts outside the CDR3, is DAMVIQNPRYQVTQFGKPVTLSCSQTLNHNVMYWYQQKSSQAPKLLFHYYDKDFNNEADTPDNFQSRRPNTSFCFLDIRSPGLGDTAMYLCATSRNYERDTDTQYFGPGTRLTVL.